One T cell receptor (beta chain) is described in this entry. In the authors' methods: Amplification of reference gene primers provided the estimated nucleated cell counts. The repertoire was sequenced with immunoSEQ multiplex PCR; TCRdb's copy has only in-frame clones and lacks some. That table gives V, J and clone size, and the DNA gave D and trimming. The sample records about 150,000 clones, around 82% being singletons. This specimen comes from a study of blood T cell repertoires in COVID-19. Across the study: The United States, Italy and Spain provided the acute and convalescent COVID-19 samples. The analysed material was cDNA or gDNA that came from T cells, B-cell-depleted T cells, or PBMCs.

The clonotype comes from a woman between 50 and 59 years old with acute or convalescent COVID-19. The sequenced sample was peripheral blood.

The CDR3 DNA sequence: TGTGCCAGCCATGGGGGAGGCACTGAAGCTTTCTTT. It translates to CASHGGGTEAFF. The chain has TRBV7-9 and TRBJ1-1; TRBD1 is a possible D gene (5 bases). Germline V lookup: CDR1 SEHNR, CDR2 FQNEAQ (reference sequence). The CDR3 length is 12 residues. V was cut by 8 bases and J by 4 bases, with 11 bases left in between.